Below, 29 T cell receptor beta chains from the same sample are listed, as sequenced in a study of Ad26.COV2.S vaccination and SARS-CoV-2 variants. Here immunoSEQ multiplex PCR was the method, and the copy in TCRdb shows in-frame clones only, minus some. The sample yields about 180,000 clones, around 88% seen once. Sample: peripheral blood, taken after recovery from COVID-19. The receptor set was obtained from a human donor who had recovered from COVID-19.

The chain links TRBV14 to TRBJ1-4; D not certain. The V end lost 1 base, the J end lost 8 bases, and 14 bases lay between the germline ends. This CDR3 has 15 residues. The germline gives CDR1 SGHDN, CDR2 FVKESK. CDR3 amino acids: CASSQAWGSGEKLFF. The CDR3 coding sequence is TGTGCCAGCAGCCAAGCATGGGGATCGGGGGAAAAACTGTTTTTT.

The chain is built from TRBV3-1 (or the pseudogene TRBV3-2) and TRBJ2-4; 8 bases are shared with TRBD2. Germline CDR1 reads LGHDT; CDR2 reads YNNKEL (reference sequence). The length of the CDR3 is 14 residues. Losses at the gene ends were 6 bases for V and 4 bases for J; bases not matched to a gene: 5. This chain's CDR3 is CASRPTSEKNIQYF. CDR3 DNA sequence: TGTGCCAGCAGGCCGACTAGCGAGAAAAACATTCAGTACTTC.

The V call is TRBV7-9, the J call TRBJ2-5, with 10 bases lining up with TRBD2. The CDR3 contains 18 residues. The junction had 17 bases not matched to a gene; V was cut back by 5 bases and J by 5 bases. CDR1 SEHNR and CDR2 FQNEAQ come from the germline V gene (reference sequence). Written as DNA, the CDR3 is TGTGCCAGCAGCCTGAGGGGTAGCGGGGGGCCCCCTCGGGAGACCCAGTACTTC. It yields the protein CASSLRGSGGPPRETQYF.

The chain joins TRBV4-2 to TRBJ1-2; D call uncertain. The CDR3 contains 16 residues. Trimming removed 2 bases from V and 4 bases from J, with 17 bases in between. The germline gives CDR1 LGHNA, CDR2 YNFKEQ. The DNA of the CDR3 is TGTGCCAGCAGCCAAATCCTCCGGGCGGCGGGCTATGGCTACACCTTC. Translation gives CASSQILRAAGYGYTF.

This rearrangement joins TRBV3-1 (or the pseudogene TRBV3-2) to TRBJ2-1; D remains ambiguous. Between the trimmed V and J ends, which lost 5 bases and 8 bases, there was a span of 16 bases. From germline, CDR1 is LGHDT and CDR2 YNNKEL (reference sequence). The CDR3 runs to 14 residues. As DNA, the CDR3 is TGTGCCAGCAGCACTGCGTCTGGTTTGTATGAGCAGTTCTTC. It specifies CASSTASGLYEQFF.

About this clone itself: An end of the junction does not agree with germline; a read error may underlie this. In nucleotides, the CDR3 is TGTGCCAGCAGCGGGGACCTCCTCGAGGCGGTTTTC. It translates to CASSGDLLEAVF. The chain is built from TRBV7-9 and TRBJ2-7; D tentatively reads TRBD1 or TRBD2 (5 bases each). The CDR3 covers 12 residues. The germline gives CDR1 SEHNR, CDR2 FQNEAQ (reference sequence).

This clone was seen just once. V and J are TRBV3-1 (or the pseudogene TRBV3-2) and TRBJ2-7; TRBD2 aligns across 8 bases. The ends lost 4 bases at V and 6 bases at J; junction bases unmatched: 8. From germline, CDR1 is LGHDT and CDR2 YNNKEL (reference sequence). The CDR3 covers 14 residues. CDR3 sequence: CASSRKRESGEQYF. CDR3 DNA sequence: TGTGCCAGCAGCCGGAAGCGGGAGTCGGGCGAGCAGTACTTC.

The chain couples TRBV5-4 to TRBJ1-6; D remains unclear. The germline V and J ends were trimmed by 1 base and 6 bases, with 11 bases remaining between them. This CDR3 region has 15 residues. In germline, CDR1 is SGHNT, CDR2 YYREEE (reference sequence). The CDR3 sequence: CASSLMAGSNSPLHF. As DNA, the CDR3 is TGTGCCAGCAGCTTGATGGCTGGCTCTAATTCACCCCTCCACTTT.

CDR3 protein: CASSLAIYGSQGYNEQFF. The CDR3 nucleotides read TGTGCCAGCAGCTTAGCGATTTATGGATCCCAAGGATACAATGAGCAGTTCTTC. V and J are TRBV7-8 and TRBJ2-1, with no clear D. The CDR3 spans 18 residues. The V gene lost 0 bases and the J gene lost 4 bases, with 19 bases spanning the gap. Germline V lookup: CDR1 SGHVS, CDR2 FQNEAQ.

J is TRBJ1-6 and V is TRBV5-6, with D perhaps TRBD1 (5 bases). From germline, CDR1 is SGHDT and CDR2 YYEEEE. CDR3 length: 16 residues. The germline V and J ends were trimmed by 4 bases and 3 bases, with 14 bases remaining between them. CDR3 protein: CASSLRAGGYNSPLHF. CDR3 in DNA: TGTGCCAGCAGCCTCCGGGCGGGGGGCTATAATTCACCCCTCCACTTT.

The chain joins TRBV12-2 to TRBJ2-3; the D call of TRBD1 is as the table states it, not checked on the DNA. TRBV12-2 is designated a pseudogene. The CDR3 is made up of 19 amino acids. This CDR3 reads CASRSREVHTGTPTDTQYF. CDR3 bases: TGTGCAAGTCGCTCGAGAGAGGTTCATACAGGGACCCCCACAGATACGCAGTATTTT.

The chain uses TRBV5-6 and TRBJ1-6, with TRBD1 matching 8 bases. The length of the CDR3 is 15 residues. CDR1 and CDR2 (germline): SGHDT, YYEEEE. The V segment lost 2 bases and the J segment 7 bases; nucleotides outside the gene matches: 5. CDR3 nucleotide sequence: TGTGCCAGCAGCTTACCCGGGACAGGCAATTCACCCCTCCACTTT. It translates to CASSLPGTGNSPLHF.

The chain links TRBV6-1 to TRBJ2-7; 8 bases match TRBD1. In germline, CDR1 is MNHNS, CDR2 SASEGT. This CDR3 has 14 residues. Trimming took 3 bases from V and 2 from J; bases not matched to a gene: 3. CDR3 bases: TGTGCCAGCAGTGAGGACAGGGCCACCTACGAGCAGTACTTC. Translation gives CASSEDRATYEQYF.

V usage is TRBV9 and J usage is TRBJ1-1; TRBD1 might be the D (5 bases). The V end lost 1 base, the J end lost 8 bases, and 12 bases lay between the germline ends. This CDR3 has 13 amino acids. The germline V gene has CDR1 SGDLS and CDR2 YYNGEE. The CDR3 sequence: CASSVFREGEAFF. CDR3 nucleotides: TGTGCCAGCAGCGTATTCAGGGAAGGCGAAGCTTTCTTT.

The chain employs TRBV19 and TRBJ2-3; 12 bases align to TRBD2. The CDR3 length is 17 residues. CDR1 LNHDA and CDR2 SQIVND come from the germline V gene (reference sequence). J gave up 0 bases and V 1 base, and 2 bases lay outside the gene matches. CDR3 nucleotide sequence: TGTGCCAGTAGTATAGCGGGGACTAGCGGGAGCACAGATACGCAGTATTTT. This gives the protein CASSIAGTSGSTDTQYF.

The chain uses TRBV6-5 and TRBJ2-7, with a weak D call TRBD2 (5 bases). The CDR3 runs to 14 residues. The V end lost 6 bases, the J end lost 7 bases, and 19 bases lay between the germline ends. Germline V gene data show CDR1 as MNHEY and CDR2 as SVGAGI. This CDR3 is CASRADGGRREQYF. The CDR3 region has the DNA TGTGCCAGCAGAGCGGACGGAGGTAGAAGGGAGCAGTACTTC.

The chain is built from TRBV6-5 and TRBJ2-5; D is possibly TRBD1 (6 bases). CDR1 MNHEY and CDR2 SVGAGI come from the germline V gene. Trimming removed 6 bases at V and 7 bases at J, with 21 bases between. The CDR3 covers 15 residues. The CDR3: CASSLQGPMIGTQYF. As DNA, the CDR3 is TGTGCCAGCAGCCTACAGGGACCCATGATAGGGACCCAGTACTTC.

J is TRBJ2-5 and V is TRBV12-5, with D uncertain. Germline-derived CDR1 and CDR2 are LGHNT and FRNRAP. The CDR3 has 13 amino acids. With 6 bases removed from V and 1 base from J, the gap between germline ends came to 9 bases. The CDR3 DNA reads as TGTGCTAGTGGCCCTCGTGTCCAAGAGACCCAGTACTTC. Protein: CASGPRVQETQYF.

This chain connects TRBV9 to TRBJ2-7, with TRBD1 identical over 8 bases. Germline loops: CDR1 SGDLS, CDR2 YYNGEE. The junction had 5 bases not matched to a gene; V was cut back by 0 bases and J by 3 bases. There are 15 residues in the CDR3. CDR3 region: CASSVGPDRVYEQYF. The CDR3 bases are TGTGCCAGCAGCGTAGGACCGGACAGGGTCTACGAGCAGTACTTC.

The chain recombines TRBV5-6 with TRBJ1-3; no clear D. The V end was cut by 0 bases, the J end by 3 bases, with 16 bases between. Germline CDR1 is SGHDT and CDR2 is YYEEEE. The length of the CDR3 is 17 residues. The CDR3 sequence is CASSLGASGPLGNTIYF. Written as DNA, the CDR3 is TGTGCCAGCAGCTTGGGGGCCTCCGGGCCCCTTGGAAACACCATATATTTT.

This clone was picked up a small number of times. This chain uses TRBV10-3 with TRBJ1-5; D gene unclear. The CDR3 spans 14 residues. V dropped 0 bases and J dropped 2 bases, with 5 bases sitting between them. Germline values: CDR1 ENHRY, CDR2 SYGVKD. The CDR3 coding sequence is TGTGCCATCAGTGAGTCTAGGGGCAATCAGCCCCAGCATTTT. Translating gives CAISESRGNQPQHF.

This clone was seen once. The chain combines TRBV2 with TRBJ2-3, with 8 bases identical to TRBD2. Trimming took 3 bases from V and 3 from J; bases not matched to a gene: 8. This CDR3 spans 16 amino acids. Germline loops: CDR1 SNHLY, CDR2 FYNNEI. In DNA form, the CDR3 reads TGTGCCAGCAGTGAGCGGGGGAGACTAGCGACAGATACGCAGTATTTT. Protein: CASSERGRLATDTQYF.

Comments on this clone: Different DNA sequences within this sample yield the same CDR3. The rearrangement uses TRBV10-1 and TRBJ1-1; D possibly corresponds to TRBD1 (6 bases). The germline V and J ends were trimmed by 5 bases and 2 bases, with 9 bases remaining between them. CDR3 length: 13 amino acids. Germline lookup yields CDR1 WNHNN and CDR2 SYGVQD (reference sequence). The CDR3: CASSRGANTEAFF. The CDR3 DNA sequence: TGCGCCAGCAGTCGGGGGGCTAACACTGAAGCTTTCTTT.

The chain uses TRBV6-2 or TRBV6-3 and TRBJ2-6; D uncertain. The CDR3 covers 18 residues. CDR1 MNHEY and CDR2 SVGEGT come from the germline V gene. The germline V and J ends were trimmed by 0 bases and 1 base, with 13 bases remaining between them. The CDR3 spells CASSYSRQALSGANVLTF. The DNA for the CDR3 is TGTGCCAGCAGTTACTCTCGGCAGGCTCTATCTGGGGCCAACGTCCTGACTTTC.

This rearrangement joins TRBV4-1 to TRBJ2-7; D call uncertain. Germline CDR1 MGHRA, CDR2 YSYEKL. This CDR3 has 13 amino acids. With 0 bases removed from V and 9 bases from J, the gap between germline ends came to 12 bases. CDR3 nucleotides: TGCGCCAGCAGCCAAGATTCATATCTAAGGCAGTACTTC. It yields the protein CASSQDSYLRQYF.

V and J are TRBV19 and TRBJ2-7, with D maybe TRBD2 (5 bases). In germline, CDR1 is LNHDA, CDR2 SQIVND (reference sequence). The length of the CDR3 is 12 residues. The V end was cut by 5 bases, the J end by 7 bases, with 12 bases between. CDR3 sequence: CASSFGVGEQYF. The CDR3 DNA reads TGTGCCAGTAGTTTCGGGGTTGGAGAGCAGTACTTC.

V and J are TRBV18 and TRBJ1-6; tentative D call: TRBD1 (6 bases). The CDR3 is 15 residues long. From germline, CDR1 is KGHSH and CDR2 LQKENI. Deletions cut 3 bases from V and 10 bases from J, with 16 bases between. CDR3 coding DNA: TGTGCCAGCTCACCGAGCCAGACAGGACAGTCACCCCTCCACTTT. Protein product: CASSPSQTGQSPLHF.

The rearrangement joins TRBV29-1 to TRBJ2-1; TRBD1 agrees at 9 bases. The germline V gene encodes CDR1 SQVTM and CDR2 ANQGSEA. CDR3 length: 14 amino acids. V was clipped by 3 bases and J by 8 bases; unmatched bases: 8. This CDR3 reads CSVDDDRGSYEQFF. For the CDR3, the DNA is TGCAGCGTTGATGATGACAGGGGGAGCTATGAGCAGTTCTTC.

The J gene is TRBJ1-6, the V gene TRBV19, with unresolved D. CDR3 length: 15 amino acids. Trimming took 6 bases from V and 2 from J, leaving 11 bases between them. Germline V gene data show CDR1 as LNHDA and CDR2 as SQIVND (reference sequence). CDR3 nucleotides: TGTGCCAGTAGCAAAGAAGGGCCCTATAATTCACCCCTCCACTTT. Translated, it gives CASSKEGPYNSPLHF.